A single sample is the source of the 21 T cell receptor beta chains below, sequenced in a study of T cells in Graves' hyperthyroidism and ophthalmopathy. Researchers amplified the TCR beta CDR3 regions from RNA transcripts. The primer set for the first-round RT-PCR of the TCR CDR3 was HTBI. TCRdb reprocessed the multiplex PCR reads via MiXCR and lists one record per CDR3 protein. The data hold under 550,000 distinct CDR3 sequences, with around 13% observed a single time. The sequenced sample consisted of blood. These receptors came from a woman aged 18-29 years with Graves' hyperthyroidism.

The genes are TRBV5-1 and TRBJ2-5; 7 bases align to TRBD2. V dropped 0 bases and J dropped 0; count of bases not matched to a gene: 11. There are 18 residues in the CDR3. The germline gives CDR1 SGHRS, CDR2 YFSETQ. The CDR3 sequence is CASSLGGSAGAHQETQYF. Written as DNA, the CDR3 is TGCGCCAGCAGCTTGGGGGGCTCGGCGGGAGCCCACCAAGAGACCCAGTACTTC.

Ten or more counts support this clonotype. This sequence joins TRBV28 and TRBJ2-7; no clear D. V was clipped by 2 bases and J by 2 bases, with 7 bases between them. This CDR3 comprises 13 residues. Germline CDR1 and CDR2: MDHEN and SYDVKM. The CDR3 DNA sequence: TGTGCCAGCAGTTTAGCTACCCCCTACGAGCAGTACTTC. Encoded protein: CASSLATPYEQYF. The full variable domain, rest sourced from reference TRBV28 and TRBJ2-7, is DVKVTQSSRYLVKRTGEKVFLECVQDMDHENMFWYRQDPGLGLRLIYFSYDVKMKEKGDIPEGYSVSREKKERFSLILESASTNQTSMYLCASSLATPYEQYFGPGTRLTVT.

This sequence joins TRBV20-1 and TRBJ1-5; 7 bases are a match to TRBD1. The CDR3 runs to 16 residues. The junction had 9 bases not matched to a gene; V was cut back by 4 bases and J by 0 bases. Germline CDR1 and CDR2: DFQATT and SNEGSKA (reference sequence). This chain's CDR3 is CSATGQETISNQPQHF. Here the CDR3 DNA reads TGCAGTGCTACCGGACAGGAGACAATTAGCAATCAGCCCCAGCATTTT.

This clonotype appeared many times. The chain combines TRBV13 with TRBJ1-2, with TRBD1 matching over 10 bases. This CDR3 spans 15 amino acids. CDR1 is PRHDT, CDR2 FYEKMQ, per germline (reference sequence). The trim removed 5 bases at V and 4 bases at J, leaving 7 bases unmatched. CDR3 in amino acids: CASSRGTGAPYGYTF. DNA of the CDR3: TGTGCCAGCAGCAGAGGGACAGGGGCGCCCTATGGCTACACCTTC.

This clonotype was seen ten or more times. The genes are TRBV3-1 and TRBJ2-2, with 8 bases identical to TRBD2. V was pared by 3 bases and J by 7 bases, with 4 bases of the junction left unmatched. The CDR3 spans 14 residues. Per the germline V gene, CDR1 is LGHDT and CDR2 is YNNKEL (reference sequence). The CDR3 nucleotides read TGTGCCAGCAGCCAGGTAGCGGGAAACGGGGAGCTGTTTTTT. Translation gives CASSQVAGNGELFF.

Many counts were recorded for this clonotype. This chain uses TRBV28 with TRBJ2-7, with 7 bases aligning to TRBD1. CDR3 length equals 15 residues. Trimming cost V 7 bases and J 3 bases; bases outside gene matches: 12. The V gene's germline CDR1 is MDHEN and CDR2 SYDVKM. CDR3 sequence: CASTPPRTGGYEQYF. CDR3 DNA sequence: TGTGCCAGCACTCCCCCAAGGACAGGCGGCTACGAGCAGTACTTC.

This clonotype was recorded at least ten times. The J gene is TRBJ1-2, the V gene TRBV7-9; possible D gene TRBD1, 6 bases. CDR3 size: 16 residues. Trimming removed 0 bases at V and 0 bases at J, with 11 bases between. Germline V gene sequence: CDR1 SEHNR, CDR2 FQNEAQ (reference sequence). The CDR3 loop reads CASSLAKQGPNYGYTF. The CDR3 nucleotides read TGTGCCAGCAGCTTAGCGAAGCAGGGGCCTAACTATGGCTACACCTTC. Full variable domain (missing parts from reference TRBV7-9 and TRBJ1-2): DTGVSQNPRHKITKRGQNVTFRCDPISEHNRLYWYRQTLGQGPEFLTYFQNEAQLEKSRLLSDRFSAERPKGSFSTLEIQRTEQGDSAMYLCASSLAKQGPNYGYTFGSGTRLTVV.

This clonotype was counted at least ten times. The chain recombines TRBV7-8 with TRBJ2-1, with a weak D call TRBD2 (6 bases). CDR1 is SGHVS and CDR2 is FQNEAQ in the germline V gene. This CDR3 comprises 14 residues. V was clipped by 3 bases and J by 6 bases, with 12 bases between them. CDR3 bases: TGTGCCAGCAGCTTTGGGACTGGATCCAATGAGCAGTTCTTC. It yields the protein CASSFGTGSNEQFF.

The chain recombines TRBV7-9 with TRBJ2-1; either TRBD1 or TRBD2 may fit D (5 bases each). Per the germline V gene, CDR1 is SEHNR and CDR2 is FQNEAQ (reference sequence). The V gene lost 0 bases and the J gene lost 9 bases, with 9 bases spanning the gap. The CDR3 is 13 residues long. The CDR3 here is CASSLASGTEQFF. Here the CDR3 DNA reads TGTGCCAGCAGCTTAGCGTCGGGGACTGAGCAGTTCTTC.

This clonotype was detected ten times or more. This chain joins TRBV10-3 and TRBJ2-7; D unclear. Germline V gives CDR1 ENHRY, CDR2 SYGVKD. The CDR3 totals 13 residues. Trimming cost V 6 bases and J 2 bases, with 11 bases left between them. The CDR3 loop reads CAISTEQAYEQYF. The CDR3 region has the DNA TGTGCCATCAGCACGGAGCAGGCCTACGAGCAGTACTTC.

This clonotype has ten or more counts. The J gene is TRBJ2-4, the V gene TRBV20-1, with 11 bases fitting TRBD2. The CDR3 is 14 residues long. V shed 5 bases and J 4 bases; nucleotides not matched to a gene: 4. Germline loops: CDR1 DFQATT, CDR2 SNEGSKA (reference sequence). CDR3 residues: CSAVAGGAKNIQYF. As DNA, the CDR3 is TGCAGTGCTGTAGCGGGAGGGGCGAAAAACATTCAGTACTTC.

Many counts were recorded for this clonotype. CDR3 region: CASTIEVYNEQFF. CDR3 DNA: TGTGCCAGCACTATCGAGGTGTACAATGAGCAGTTCTTC. The chain carries TRBV2 and TRBJ2-1; D gene unclear. The CDR3 is 13 residues long. Germline CDR1 reads SNHLY; CDR2 reads FYNNEI. Trimming took 7 bases from V and 4 from J, leaving 11 bases between them.

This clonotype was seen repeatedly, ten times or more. The CDR3 region has the DNA TGTGCCAGCTCACCAGACGTAATATATAGCAATCAGCCCCAGCATTTT. Translation gives CASSPDVIYSNQPQHF. The rearrangement links TRBV18 to TRBJ1-5; D is uncertain. CDR3 length: 16 amino acids. V lost 2 bases to trimming and J lost 0 bases, with 11 bases between them. The V gene's germline CDR1 is KGHSH and CDR2 LQKENI.

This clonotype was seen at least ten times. The chain's CDR3 is CASSVYPDYPSGANVLTF. CDR3 nucleotides: TGTGCCAGCAGCGTTTATCCAGACTACCCCTCTGGGGCCAACGTCCTGACTTTC. The chain couples TRBV9 to TRBJ2-6; D possibly corresponds to TRBD2 (5 bases). The germline V gene encodes CDR1 SGDLS and CDR2 YYNGEE. The V end lost 2 bases, the J end lost 0 bases, and 15 bases lay between the germline ends. The CDR3 is 18 residues long.

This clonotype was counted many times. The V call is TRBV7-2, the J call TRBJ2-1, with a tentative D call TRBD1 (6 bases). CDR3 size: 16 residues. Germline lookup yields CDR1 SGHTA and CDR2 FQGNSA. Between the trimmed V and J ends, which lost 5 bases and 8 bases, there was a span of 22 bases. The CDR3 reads CASSRIGTPLGDEQFF. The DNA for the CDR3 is TGTGCCAGCAGCAGAATAGGGACACCCCTTGGGGATGAGCAGTTCTTC.

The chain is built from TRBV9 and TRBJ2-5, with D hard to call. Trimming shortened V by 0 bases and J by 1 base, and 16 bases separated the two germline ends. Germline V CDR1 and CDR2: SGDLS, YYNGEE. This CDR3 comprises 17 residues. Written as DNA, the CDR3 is TGTGCCAGCAGCGTAGGGGGAAGGAGCCGCACCCAAGAGACCCAGTACTTC. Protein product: CASSVGGRSRTQETQYF.

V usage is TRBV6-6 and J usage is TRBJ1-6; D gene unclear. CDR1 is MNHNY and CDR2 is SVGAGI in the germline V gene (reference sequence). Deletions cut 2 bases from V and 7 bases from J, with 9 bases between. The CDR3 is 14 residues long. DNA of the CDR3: TGTGCCAGCAGTTACGGACGGAGGAATTCACCCCTCCACTTT. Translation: CASSYGRRNSPLHF.

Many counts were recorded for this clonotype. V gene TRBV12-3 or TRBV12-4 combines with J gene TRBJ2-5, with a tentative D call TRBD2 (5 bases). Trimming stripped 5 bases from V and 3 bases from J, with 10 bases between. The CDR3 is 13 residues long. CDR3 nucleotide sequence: TGTGCCAGCAGTCCCCCCGGGGAAGAGACCCAGTACTTC. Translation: CASSPPGEETQYF.

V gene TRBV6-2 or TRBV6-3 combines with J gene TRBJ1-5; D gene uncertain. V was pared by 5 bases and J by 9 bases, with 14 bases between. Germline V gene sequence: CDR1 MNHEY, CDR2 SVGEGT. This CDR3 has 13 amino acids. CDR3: CASSPSGKRPQHF. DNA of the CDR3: TGTGCCAGCAGTCCCTCGGGGAAGCGGCCCCAGCATTTT.

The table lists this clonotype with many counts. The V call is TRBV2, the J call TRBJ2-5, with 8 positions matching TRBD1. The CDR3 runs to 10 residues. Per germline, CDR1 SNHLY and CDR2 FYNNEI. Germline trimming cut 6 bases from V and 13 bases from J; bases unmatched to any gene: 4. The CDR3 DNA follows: TGTGCCAGCAGGGGGACAGGTCCGTACTTC. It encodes CASRGTGPYF.

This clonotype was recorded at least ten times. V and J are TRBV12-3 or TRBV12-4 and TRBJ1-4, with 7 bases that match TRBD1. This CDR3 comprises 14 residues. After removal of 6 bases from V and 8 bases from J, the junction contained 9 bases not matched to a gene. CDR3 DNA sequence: TGTGCCAGCAGCCTGGACAGGCGGTGGGAAAAACTGTTTTTT. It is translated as CASSLDRRWEKLFF.